These 31 T cell receptor beta chains were sequenced from one sample in a study of response to subunit inactivated influenza vaccine. TCRdb reanalysed the RT-PCR reads using MiXCR and keeps one entry per CDR3 protein. The sample shows roughly 290,000 distinct CDR3 sequences, around a fifth of them seen only once. The source was PBMCs from blood, collected approximately 22 months after vaccination. Receptors were obtained from a man between 45 and 75 years old who received an inactivated influenza vaccine.

This clonotype was seen a handful of times. The V gene is TRBV20-1, the J gene TRBJ1-5; TRBD1 might be the D (5 bases). Trimming removed 5 bases at V and 0 bases at J, with 14 bases between. The length of the CDR3 is 15 residues. The germline gives CDR1 DFQATT, CDR2 SNEGSKA (reference sequence). Here the CDR3 reads CSASAGLNSNQPQHF. The CDR3 bases are TGCAGTGCTTCCGCGGGACTGAATAGCAATCAGCCCCAGCATTTT.

The CDR3 DNA reads TGTGCCAGCAGCCCTCGACGGCAAGAGACCCAGTACTTC. This encodes CASSPRRQETQYF. V and J are TRBV12-3 or TRBV12-4 and TRBJ2-5; unclear D gene. V gave up 6 bases and J gave up 2 bases, with 10 bases separating them. CDR3 length: 13 amino acids.

J is TRBJ2-1 and V is TRBV5-1; the match to TRBD2 covers 13 bases. V gave up 4 bases and J gave up 2 bases; unmatched junction bases: 6. The length of the CDR3 is 17 residues. The V gene's germline CDR1 is SGHRS and CDR2 YFSETQ. The CDR3 coding sequence is TGCGCCAGCAGCATAACTAGCGGGAGGGCCCCCTACAATGAGCAGTTCTTC. Amino acids: CASSITSGRAPYNEQFF.

This chain's CDR3 is CSAKGQNTNYGYTF. The CDR3 DNA follows: TGCAGTGCAAAAGGACAGAATACTAACTATGGCTACACCTTC. The V and J genes are TRBV20-1 and TRBJ1-2; perhaps TRBD1 as D (6 bases). This CDR3 contains 14 residues. Trimming shortened V by 6 bases and J by 0 bases, and 14 bases separated the two germline ends. Per the germline V gene, CDR1 is DFQATT and CDR2 is SNEGSKA (reference sequence).

This clonotype was picked up many times. This chain links TRBV7-9 with TRBJ1-1; D may be TRBD1 (6 bases). V was trimmed by 5 bases and J by 11 bases, leaving 12 bases between them. The V gene's germline CDR1 is SEHNR and CDR2 FQNEAQ (reference sequence). The CDR3 has 11 residues. CDR3 nucleotides: TGTGCCAGCAGCACAGGGTTTGGCGCTTTCTTT. Amino acid sequence: CASSTGFGAFF. The variable domain in full, completed from reference TRBV7-9 and TRBJ1-1, reads DTGVSQNPRHKITKRGQNVTFRCDPISEHNRLYWYRQTLGQGPEFLTYFQNEAQLEKSRLLSDRFSAERPKGSFSTLEIQRTEQGDSAMYLCASSTGFGAFFGQGTRLTVV.

The rearrangement links TRBV7-8 to TRBJ2-3; the D gene is possibly TRBD2 (6 bases). Trimming cost V 5 bases and J 1 base, with 16 bases left between them. CDR1 SGHVS and CDR2 FQNEAQ come from the germline V gene. The CDR3 consists of 16 residues. DNA of the CDR3: TGTGCCAGCAGCCGCCAGGAGGGGTCGGGCACAGATACGCAGTATTTT. Its protein product is CASSRQEGSGTDTQYF.

This clonotype appeared a few times. This chain uses TRBV29-1 with TRBJ1-1, with D uncertain. The germline gives CDR1 SQVTM, CDR2 ANQGSEA. The CDR3 is made up of 13 amino acids. The ends were cut back, 8 bases at V and 0 bases at J, with 13 bases in the middle. The chain's CDR3 is CSTRTAMNTEAFF. The CDR3 nucleotides read TGCAGCACCCGGACGGCCATGAACACTGAAGCTTTCTTT.

This clonotype was recorded a few times. An end of the junction differs from the germline gene, which may be a read error. The chain recombines TRBV7-9 with TRBJ2-1; 7 bases match TRBD1. The CDR3 sequence is 16 residues long. Germline V CDR1 and CDR2: SEHNR, FQNEAQ (reference sequence). The CDR3 coding sequence is TGTGCCAGCAGCGATTACCCGGGACAGTCCTTCAATGAGCAGTTCTTC. This sequence encodes CASSDYPGQSFNEQFF.

V usage is TRBV4-2 and J usage is TRBJ1-2; TRBD1 is a possible D gene (6 bases). V dropped 4 bases and J dropped 10 bases, with 19 bases sitting between them. The CDR3 is made up of 14 amino acids. The germline gives CDR1 LGHNA, CDR2 YNFKEQ. The CDR3 region is CASSPSGTQMDYTF. The DNA of the CDR3 is TGTGCCAGCAGCCCGTCCGGGACACAAATGGACTACACCTTC.

This clonotype was observed a handful of times. The rearrangement joins TRBV4-3 to TRBJ2-4, with TRBD1 matching over 7 bases. The trim removed 0 bases at V and 15 bases at J, leaving 8 bases unmatched. This CDR3 has 13 amino acids. Germline lookup yields CDR1 LGHNA and CDR2 YSLEER. The CDR3: CASSQDGGQKPYF. The CDR3 bases are TGCGCCAGCAGCCAAGATGGGGGACAGAAACCGTACTTC.

This clonotype appeared a few times. V is TRBV5-5 and J is TRBJ1-5, with 9 bases fitting TRBD1. Germline V gene sequence: CDR1 SGHKS, CDR2 YYEKEE (reference sequence). The CDR3 totals 17 residues. The J segment lost 0 bases and the V segment lost 4 bases, leaving 8 bases of the junction unmatched. CDR3 protein: CASSRSLGQGSNQPQHF. The CDR3 DNA is TGTGCCAGCAGCCGTTCACTGGGACAGGGTAGCAATCAGCCCCAGCATTTT.

The chain uses TRBV7-2 and TRBJ2-5, with D maybe TRBD2 (5 bases). Germline V gene lookup returns CDR1 SGHTA and CDR2 FQGNSA. This CDR3 spans 15 amino acids. V lost 1 base to trimming and J lost 4 bases, with 13 bases between them. The CDR3 nucleotides read TGTGCCAGCAGCTTAGTAGTGACTATTTCAGAGACCCAGTACTTC. This codes for CASSLVVTISETQYF.

The table lists this clonotype with a few counts. This chain uses TRBV20-1 with TRBJ1-5; possible D gene TRBD1, 5 bases. Germline values: CDR1 DFQATT, CDR2 SNEGSKA (reference sequence). The CDR3 loop spans 15 amino acids. The V end was cut by 3 bases, the J end by 0 bases, with 12 bases between. CDR3 DNA: TGCAGTGCTAGTAAGGCAGGGAGTAGCAATCAGCCCCAGCATTTT. Its protein product is CSASKAGSSNQPQHF.

This clonotype was seen a handful of times. The chain joins TRBV20-1 to TRBJ2-1; 8 bases match TRBD2. The CDR3 covers 14 residues. Germline V gives CDR1 DFQATT, CDR2 SNEGSKA (reference sequence). V lost 5 bases, J lost 8 bases, and 11 bases stayed unmatched. Here the CDR3 DNA reads TGCAGTGCTCTAAGCGGGAGTGTTGGTGATGAGCAGTTCTTC. It encodes CSALSGSVGDEQFF.

The table lists this clonotype with many counts. The chain employs TRBV5-4 and TRBJ2-3; D gene ambiguous. V lost 3 bases to trimming and J lost 1 base, with 15 bases between them. Germline values: CDR1 SGHNT, CDR2 YYREEE (reference sequence). This CDR3 is built from 16 residues. The CDR3 reads CASSSTPAMRTDTQYF. DNA of the CDR3: TGTGCCAGCAGCTCGACACCAGCGATGCGCACAGATACGCAGTATTTT.

As DNA, the CDR3 is TGCGCCAGCAGCCAAGGATCCGGCAGGGTCGGCGAAAAACTGTTTTTT. Amino acid sequence: CASSQGSGRVGEKLFF. V is TRBV4-3 and J is TRBJ1-4; TRBD1 is a possible D gene (5 bases). There are 16 residues in the CDR3. V lost 1 base and J 8 bases, leaving 17 bases between the germline ends. CDR1 and CDR2 from the germline V gene are LGHNA and YSLEER.

Only a few counts were recorded for this clonotype. The rearrangement joins TRBV10-3 to TRBJ1-4; 7 bases fit TRBD1. Germline V CDR1 and CDR2: ENHRY, SYGVKD. The V and J ends lost 6 bases and 2 bases, in that order; junction bases with no gene match: 0. The CDR3 spans 13 residues. The CDR3 reads CAIRDRTNEKLFF. CDR3 in DNA: TGTGCCATCAGGGACAGGACTAATGAAAAACTGTTTTTT.

V is TRBV7-6 and J is TRBJ2-5; TRBD1 aligns across 10 bases. Losses at the gene ends were 0 bases for V and 4 bases for J; bases not matched to a gene: 11. The CDR3 is made up of 18 amino acids. Germline V gives CDR1 SGHVS, CDR2 FNYEAQ. The CDR3 nucleotides read TGTGCCAGCAGCTTAGCCCGGGCGACAGGGGGCATAGTAGAGACCCAGTACTTC. It translates to CASSLARATGGIVETQYF.

This clonotype was found a few times. The V gene is TRBV7-9, the J gene TRBJ2-3, with D hard to call. Deletions cut 6 bases from V and 4 bases from J, with 14 bases between. The length of the CDR3 is 14 residues. The V gene's germline CDR1 is SEHNR and CDR2 FQNEAQ (reference sequence). The CDR3 DNA sequence: TGTGCCAGCAGTCCACCGTTCTTTTCAGATACGCAGTATTTT. Translating it yields CASSPPFFSDTQYF.

Only a few counts were recorded for this clonotype. The V call is TRBV6-2 or TRBV6-3, the J call TRBJ1-1; a possible D gene is TRBD1 (5 bases). Trimming stripped 0 bases from V and 0 bases from J, with 14 bases between. The CDR3 loop spans 17 amino acids. The germline CDR1 and CDR2 sequences are MNHEY and SVGEGT. The CDR3 spells CASSYSKGIRMNTEAFF. CDR3 nucleotides: TGTGCCAGCAGTTACTCGAAGGGGATTAGGATGAACACTGAAGCTTTCTTT.

This chain uses TRBV7-2 with TRBJ1-6; no reliable D call. The CDR3 totals 15 residues. V was pared by 5 bases and J by 10 bases, with 18 bases between. CDR1 and CDR2 from the germline V gene are SGHTA and FQGNSA. CDR3 in DNA: TGTGCCAGCAGCCCCTCGAGTCGGGAGATCTCACCCCTCCACTTT. Residues: CASSPSSREISPLHF.

The chain combines TRBV5-1 with TRBJ2-7; D may be TRBD2 (6 bases). CDR1 and CDR2 (germline): SGHRS, YFSETQ. Trimming cost V 1 base and J 2 bases, with 7 bases left between them. The CDR3 runs to 13 residues. CDR3 sequence: CASSLPGAYEQYF. For the CDR3, the DNA is TGCGCCAGCAGCTTGCCGGGGGCCTACGAGCAGTACTTC.

The chain carries TRBV3-1 and TRBJ2-1, with 14 bases fitting TRBD2. Trimming took 4 bases from V and 2 from J; bases not matched to a gene: 4. CDR1 and CDR2 from the germline V gene are LGHDT and YNNKEL (reference sequence). The CDR3 extends over 17 amino acids. Here the CDR3 reads CASSRGTSGGPYNEQFF. The CDR3, as DNA: TGTGCCAGCAGCCGAGGGACTAGCGGGGGCCCCTACAATGAGCAGTTCTTC.

There are many counts of this clonotype. The chain carries TRBV6-5 and TRBJ1-4; D call uncertain. This CDR3 region has 17 residues. Germline V gene data show CDR1 as MNHEY and CDR2 as SVGAGI. With 0 bases removed from V and 8 bases from J, the gap between germline ends came to 19 bases. CDR3 coding DNA: TGTGCCAGCAGTTACTCGGGCCATGCCGTCCGCGGGGAAAAACTGTTTTTT. This gives the protein CASSYSGHAVRGEKLFF.

V gene TRBV20-1 combines with J gene TRBJ1-6; 8 positions agree with TRBD1. The CDR3 spans 14 residues. Germline assignment: CDR1 DFQATT and CDR2 SNEGSKA (reference sequence). Losses at the gene ends were 6 bases for V and 7 bases for J; bases not matched to a gene: 8. In DNA, the CDR3 is TGCAGTGCGAACAGGGGGAACCCAAATTCACCCCTCCACTTT. Encoded protein: CSANRGNPNSPLHF.

This chain links TRBV6-5 with TRBJ1-2; D possibly corresponds to TRBD1 (5 bases). CDR1 and CDR2 (germline): MNHEY, SVGAGI. This CDR3 spans 14 amino acids. The V gene lost 2 bases and the J gene lost 8 bases, with 15 bases spanning the gap. CDR3 DNA sequence: TGTGCCAGCAGTTACGGGGGGTACCGAGGGGGCTACACCTTC. This translates into CASSYGGYRGGYTF.

The J gene is TRBJ1-2, the V gene TRBV20-1, with 7 bases matching TRBD1. J lost 6 bases, V lost 4 bases, and 8 bases had no gene match. Germline V CDR1 and CDR2: DFQATT, SNEGSKA (reference sequence). The CDR3 consists of 13 residues. DNA for the CDR3: TGCAGTGCTATGCAAACAGGGACAGATGGCTACACCTTC. This encodes CSAMQTGTDGYTF.

This clonotype was seen a few times. The chain links TRBV27 to TRBJ2-7; 12 positions match TRBD2. Germline CDR1 MNHEY, CDR2 SMNVEV (reference sequence). The CDR3 spans 15 residues. V dropped 6 bases and J dropped 6; count of bases not matched to a gene: 9. CDR3 coding DNA: TGTGCCAGCAGCACCCGACTAGCGGGAGACTCCGAGCAGTACTTC. Encoded protein: CASSTRLAGDSEQYF.

The sample holds many counts of this clonotype. CDR3 in amino acids: CSNRLYTEAFF. CDR3 nucleotide sequence: TGCAGCAACAGGTTGTACACTGAAGCTTTCTTT. This chain joins TRBV20-1 and TRBJ1-1; D possibly corresponds to TRBD1 (5 bases). The CDR3 has 11 residues. The V gene's germline CDR1 is DFQATT and CDR2 SNEGSKA (reference sequence).

In its sample, this clonotype was seen many times. V is TRBV7-2 and J is TRBJ1-2, with D unresolved. CDR3 length equals 15 residues. Trimming took off 1 base at V and 4 bases at J, with 13 bases between the two ends. Germline V gene data show CDR1 as SGHTA and CDR2 as FQGNSA. Written as DNA, the CDR3 is TGTGCCAGCAGCTTAGTGGCGTCGGACGCCTATGGCTACACCTTC. Translation gives CASSLVASDAYGYTF.

This chain links TRBV6-4 with TRBJ1-2; D perhaps matches TRBD1 (6 bases). The CDR3 consists of 14 residues. CDR1 is MRHNA and CDR2 is SNTAGT in the germline V gene. Between the trimmed V and J ends, which lost 2 bases and 2 bases, there was a span of 9 bases. This CDR3 reads CASSDEDRNYGYTF. CDR3 nucleotide sequence: TGTGCCAGCAGTGACGAGGACAGAAACTATGGCTACACCTTC.